Many counts were recorded for the clone carrying this TCR beta chain. One entry per CDR3 protein, called by TCRdb with MiXCR from the 5' RACE reads. The repertoire has 70,000 or so distinct CDR3 sequences, roughly 9.1% of them found once; the top ten carry under 10%. The data stem from a study of early T cells in non-severe SARS-CoV-2 infection. With 1 base removed from V and 0 bases from J, the gap between germline ends came to 14 bases. CDR1 is DFQATT and CDR2 is SNEGSKA in the germline V gene (reference sequence). CDR3 length: 16 residues. Sequencing was performed on whole blood, taken at baseline. The origin of this receptor is an adult who was a healthcare worker with PCR-confirmed SARS-CoV-2 infection or an uninfected control (not recorded which). The chain recombines TRBV20-1 with TRBJ2-3; D is perhaps TRBD2 (7 bases). The CDR3 spells CSARAGGGVSTDTQYF. The CDR3 DNA sequence: TGCAGTGCTAGAGCCGGAGGGGGGGTTAGCACAGATACGCAGTATTTT.